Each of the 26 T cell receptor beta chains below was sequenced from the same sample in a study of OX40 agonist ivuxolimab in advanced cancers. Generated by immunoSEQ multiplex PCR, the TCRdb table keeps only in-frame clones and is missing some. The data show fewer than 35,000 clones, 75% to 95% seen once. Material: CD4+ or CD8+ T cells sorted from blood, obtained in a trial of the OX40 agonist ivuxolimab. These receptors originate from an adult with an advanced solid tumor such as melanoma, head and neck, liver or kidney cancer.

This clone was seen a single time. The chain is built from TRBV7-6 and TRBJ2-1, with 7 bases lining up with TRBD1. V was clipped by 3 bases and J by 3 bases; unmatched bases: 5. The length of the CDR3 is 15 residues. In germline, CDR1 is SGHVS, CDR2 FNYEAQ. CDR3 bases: TGTGCCAGCAGCTTCGGACAGGAGTTCTACAATGAGCAGTTCTTC. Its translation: CASSFGQEFYNEQFF.

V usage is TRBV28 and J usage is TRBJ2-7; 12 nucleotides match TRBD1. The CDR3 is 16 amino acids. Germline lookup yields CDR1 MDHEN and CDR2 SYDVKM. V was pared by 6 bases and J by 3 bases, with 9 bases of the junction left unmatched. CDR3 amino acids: CASRPSGDRGLYEQYF. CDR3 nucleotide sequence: TGTGCCAGCAGACCTTCCGGGGACAGGGGGCTCTACGAGCAGTACTTC.

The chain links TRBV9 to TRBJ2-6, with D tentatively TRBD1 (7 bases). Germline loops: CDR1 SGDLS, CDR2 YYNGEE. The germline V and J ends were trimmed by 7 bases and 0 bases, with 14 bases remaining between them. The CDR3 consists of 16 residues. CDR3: CASRRGDSSGANVLTF. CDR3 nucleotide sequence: TGTGCCAGCCGCAGGGGGGACTCCTCTGGGGCCAACGTCCTGACTTTC.

CDR3 sequence reads: CASSLYGGAFEQFF. CDR3 nucleotides: TGTGCCAGCAGTTTATACGGGGGGGCTTTTGAGCAGTTCTTC. J is TRBJ2-1 and V is TRBV27; TRBD2 agrees at 8 bases. This CDR3 comprises 14 residues. Trimming at V came to 1 base and at J to 9 bases, leaving 5 bases not matched to a gene. Germline-derived CDR1 and CDR2 are MNHEY and SMNVEV (reference sequence).

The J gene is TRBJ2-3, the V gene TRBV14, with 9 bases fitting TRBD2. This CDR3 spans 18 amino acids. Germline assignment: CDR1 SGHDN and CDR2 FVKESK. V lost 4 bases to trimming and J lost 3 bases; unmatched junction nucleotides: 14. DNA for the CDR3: TGTGCCAGCAGCCCGTCCGGCGGGGGGGAATTTTGGACAGATACGCAGTATTTT. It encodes CASSPSGGGEFWTDTQYF.

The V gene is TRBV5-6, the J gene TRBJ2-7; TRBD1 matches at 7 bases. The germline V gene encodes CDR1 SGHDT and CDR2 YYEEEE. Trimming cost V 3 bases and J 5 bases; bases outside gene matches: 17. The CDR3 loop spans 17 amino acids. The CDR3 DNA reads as TGTGCCAGCAGCTCCTCCTCGACAGGGCTTCTCGGGAACGAGCAGTACGTC. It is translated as CASSSSSTGLLGNEQYV.

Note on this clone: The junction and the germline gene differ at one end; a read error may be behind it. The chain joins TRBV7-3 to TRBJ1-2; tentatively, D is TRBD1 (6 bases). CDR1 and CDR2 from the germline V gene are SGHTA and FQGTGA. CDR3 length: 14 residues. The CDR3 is CASSLTGRNYGYTF. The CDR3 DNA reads TGTGCCAGCAGCCTAACAGGGAGAAACTATGGCTACACCTTC.

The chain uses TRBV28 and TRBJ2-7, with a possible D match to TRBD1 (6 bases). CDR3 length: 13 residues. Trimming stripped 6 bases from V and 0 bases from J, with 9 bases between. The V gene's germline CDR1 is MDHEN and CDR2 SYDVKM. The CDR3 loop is CASSPDSSYEQYV. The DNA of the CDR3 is TGTGCCAGCAGCCCGGACAGCTCCTACGAGCAGTACGTC.

The CDR3 coding sequence is TGTGCCAGCACGTACACCGGGGAGCTGTTTTTT. This gives the protein CASTYTGELFF. This chain connects TRBV28 to TRBJ2-2; D gene unclear. The germline gives CDR1 MDHEN, CDR2 SYDVKM. Trimming shortened V by 7 bases and J by 3 bases, and 3 bases separated the two germline ends. CDR3 length equals 11 residues.

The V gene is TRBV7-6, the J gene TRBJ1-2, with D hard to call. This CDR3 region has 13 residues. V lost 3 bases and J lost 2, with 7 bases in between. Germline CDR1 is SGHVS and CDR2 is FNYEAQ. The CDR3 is CASSFGKNYGYTF. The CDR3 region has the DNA TGTGCCAGCAGCTTCGGCAAGAACTATGGCTACACCTTC.

The CDR3 nucleotides are TGTGCCAGCAGTTTAGCGGGGAGCTCCTACGAGCAGTACGTC. Protein product: CASSLAGSSYEQYV. V usage is TRBV27 and J usage is TRBJ2-7; D might be TRBD2 (6 bases). V lost 2 bases, J lost 0 bases, and 8 bases lay in between. The CDR3 sequence is 14 residues long. Germline V gives CDR1 MNHEY, CDR2 SMNVEV (reference sequence).

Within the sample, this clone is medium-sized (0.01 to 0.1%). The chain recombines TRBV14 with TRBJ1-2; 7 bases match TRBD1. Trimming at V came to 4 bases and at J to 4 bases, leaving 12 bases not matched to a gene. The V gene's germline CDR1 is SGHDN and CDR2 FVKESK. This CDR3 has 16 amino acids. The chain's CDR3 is CASSLRGGTASYGYTF. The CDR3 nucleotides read TGTGCCAGCAGCCTGAGGGGCGGGACAGCGTCCTATGGCTACACCTTC.

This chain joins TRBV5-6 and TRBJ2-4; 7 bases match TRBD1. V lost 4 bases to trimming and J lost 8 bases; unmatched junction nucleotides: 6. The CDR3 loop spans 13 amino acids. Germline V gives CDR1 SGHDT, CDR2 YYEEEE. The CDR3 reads CASSMGQSDIQYF. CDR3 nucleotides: TGTGCCAGCAGCATGGGACAGTCGGACATTCAGTACTTC.

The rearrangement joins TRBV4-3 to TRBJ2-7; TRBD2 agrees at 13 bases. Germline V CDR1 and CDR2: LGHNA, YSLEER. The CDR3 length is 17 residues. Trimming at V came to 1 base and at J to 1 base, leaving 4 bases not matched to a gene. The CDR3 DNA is TGCGCCAGCAGCCAAGGACTAGCGGGAGGCCCTTCCTACGAGCAGTACTTC. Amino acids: CASSQGLAGGPSYEQYF.

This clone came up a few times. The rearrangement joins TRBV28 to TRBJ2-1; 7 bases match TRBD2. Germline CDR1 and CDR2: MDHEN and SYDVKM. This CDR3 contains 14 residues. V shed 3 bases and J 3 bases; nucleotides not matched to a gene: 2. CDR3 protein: CASSFRGDYNEQFF. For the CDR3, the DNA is TGTGCCAGCAGTTTTCGGGGGGACTACAATGAGCAGTTCTTC.

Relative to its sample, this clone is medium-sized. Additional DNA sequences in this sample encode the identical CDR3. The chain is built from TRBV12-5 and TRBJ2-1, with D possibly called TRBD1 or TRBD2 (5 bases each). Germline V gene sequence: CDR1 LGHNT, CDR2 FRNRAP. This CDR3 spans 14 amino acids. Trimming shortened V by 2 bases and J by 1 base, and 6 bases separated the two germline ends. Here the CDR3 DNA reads TGTGCTAGTGGTTTGTGGGGGTCCTACAATGAGCAGTTCTTC. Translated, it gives CASGLWGSYNEQFF.

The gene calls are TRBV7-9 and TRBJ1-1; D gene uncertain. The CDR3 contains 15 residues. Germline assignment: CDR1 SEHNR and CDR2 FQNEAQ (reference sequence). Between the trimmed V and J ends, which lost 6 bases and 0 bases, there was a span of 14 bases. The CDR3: CASRGGTEMNTEAFF. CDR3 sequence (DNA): TGTGCCAGCAGGGGAGGTACAGAGATGAACACTGAAGCTTTCTTT. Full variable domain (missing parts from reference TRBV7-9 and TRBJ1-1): DTGVSQNPRHKITKRGQNVTFRCDPISEHNRLYWYRQTLGQGPEFLTYFQNEAQLEKSRLLSDRFSAERPKGSFSTLEIQRTEQGDSAMYLCASRGGTEMNTEAFFGQGTRLTVV.

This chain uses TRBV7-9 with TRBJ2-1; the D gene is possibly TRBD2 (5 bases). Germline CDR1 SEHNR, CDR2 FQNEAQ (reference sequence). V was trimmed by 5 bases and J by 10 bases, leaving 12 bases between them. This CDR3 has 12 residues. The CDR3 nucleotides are TGTGCCAGCAGCCCGGGGAGCAGCGAGCAGTTCTTC. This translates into CASSPGSSEQFF.

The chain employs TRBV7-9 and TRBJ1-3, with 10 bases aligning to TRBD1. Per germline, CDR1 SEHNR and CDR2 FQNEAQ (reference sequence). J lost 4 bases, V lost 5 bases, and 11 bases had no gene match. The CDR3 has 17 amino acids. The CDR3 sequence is CASSHSADRGSGNTIYF. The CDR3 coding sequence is TGTGCCAGCAGCCATTCCGCGGACAGGGGGTCCGGAAACACCATATATTTT.

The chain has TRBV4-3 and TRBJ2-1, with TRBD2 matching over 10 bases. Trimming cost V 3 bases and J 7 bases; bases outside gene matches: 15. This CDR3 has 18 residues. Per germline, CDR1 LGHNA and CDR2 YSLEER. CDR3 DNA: TGCGCCAGCAGCCAGGGTTGGGATGAACTAGCGGGGTCTAATGAGCAGTTCTTC. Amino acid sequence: CASSQGWDELAGSNEQFF.

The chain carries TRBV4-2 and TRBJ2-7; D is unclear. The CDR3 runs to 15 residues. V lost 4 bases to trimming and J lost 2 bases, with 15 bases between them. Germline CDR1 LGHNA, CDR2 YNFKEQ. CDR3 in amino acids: CASSPKGSLAYEQYF. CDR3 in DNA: TGTGCCAGCAGCCCAAAGGGAAGCTTAGCCTACGAGCAGTACTTC.

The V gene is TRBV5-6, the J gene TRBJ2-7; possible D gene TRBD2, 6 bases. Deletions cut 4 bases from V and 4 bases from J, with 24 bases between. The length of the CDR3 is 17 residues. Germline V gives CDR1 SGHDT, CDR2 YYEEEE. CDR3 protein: CASSVLGLSGGGYEQYF. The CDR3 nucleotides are TGTGCCAGCAGCGTACTAGGACTATCAGGTGGAGGATACGAGCAGTACTTC.

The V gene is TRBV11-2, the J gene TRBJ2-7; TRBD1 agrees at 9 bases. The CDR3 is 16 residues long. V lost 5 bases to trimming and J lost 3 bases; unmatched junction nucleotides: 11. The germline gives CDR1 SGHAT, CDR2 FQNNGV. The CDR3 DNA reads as TGTGCCAGCAGCCAACTGGGGAAGGGACAGGGCTACGAGCAGTACTTC. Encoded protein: CASSQLGKGQGYEQYF.

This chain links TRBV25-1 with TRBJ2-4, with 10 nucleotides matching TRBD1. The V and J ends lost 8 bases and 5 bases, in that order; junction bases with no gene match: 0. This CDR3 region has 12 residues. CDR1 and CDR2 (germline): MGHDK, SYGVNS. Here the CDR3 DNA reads TGTGCCAGCGGACAGGGGGAAAACATTCAGTACTTC. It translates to CASGQGENIQYF.

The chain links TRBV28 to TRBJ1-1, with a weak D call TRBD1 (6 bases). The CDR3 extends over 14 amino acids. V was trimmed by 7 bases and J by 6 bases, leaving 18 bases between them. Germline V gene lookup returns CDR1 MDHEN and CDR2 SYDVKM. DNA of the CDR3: TGTGCCAGCACCCACCGTGACAGGAGCTCTGAAGCTTTCTTT. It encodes CASTHRDRSSEAFF. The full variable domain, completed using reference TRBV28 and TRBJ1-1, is DVKVTQSSRYLVKRTGEKVFLECVQDMDHENMFWYRQDPGLGLRLIYFSYDVKMKEKGDIPEGYSVSREKKERFSLILESASTNQTSMYLCASTHRDRSSEAFFGQGTRLTVV.

This chain's CDR3 is CASSSPLAGGSYEQYF. CDR3 DNA sequence: TGTGCCAGCAGCTCGCCTCTAGCGGGAGGATCCTACGAGCAGTACTTC. This sequence joins TRBV7-2 and TRBJ2-7; TRBD2 matches at 11 bases. CDR1 is SGHTA and CDR2 is FQGNSA in the germline V gene. V was clipped by 4 bases and J by 1 base; unmatched bases: 6. The CDR3 sequence is 16 residues long.